The 26 T cell receptor beta chains reported below all come from one sample, sequenced in a study of T cells in Graves' hyperthyroidism and ophthalmopathy. RNA transcripts yielded amplified TCR beta CDR3 regions. Initially, a first-round RT-PCR of the TCR CDR3 employed the HTBI primer set. From the multiplex PCR reads, TCRdb called clonotypes with MiXCR, one entry per CDR3 protein. The data contain approximately 370,000 distinct CDR3 sequences, about 16% of them singletons. The sequencing sample was made of blood. The receptor source for this set is a woman in her twenties or thirties with Graves' hyperthyroidism.

This chain connects TRBV3-1 to TRBJ1-3; 8 nucleotides agree with TRBD1. This CDR3 has 17 amino acids. The V gene end was trimmed by 2 bases and the J gene end by 0 bases; junction bases not matched to a gene: 6. Germline loops: CDR1 LGHDT, CDR2 YNNKEL (reference sequence). The CDR3 DNA follows: TGTGCCAGCAGCCAAAGGACAGGGAAAGGCTCTGGAAACACCATATATTTT. This gives the protein CASSQRTGKGSGNTIYF.

This clonotype occurred a few times. The chain links TRBV6-2 or TRBV6-3 to TRBJ2-7; D call uncertain. V was shortened by 5 bases and J by 6 bases, with 11 bases between the two germline ends. The CDR3 is 12 amino acids. CDR1 is MNHEY and CDR2 is SVGEGT in the germline V gene. CDR3 coding DNA: TGTGCCAGCAGTCGTTGGGCAGGCGAGCAGTACTTC. Its translation is CASSRWAGEQYF.

This clonotype appeared a few times. The chain links TRBV7-8 to TRBJ2-4; D is ambiguous. V shed 1 base and J shed 7 bases, with 8 bases lying between them. CDR1 is SGHVS, CDR2 FQNEAQ, per germline. The CDR3 is made up of 13 amino acids. The CDR3 region is CASSLGNANIQYF. The CDR3 DNA is TGTGCCAGCAGCTTAGGGAATGCGAACATTCAGTACTTC.

The V gene is TRBV3-1, the J gene TRBJ2-4; D gene ambiguous. The CDR3 runs to 19 residues. The germline gives CDR1 LGHDT, CDR2 YNNKEL (reference sequence). The V and J ends lost 5 bases and 2 bases respectively, with 25 bases between them. The CDR3 reads CASSARLPITELTKNIQYF. Written as DNA, the CDR3 is TGTGCCAGCAGCGCCCGGTTGCCCATAACGGAGCTTACCAAAAACATTCAGTACTTC. The whole variable domain, filled in from reference TRBV3-1 and TRBJ2-4, reads DTAVSQTPKYLVTQMGNDKSIKCEQNLGHDTMYWYKQDSKKFLKIMFSYNNKELIINETVPNRFSPKSPDKAHLNLHINSLELGDSAVYFCASSARLPITELTKNIQYFGAGTRLSVL.

This clonotype came up many times. The chain links TRBV18 to TRBJ1-1, with 10 positions matching TRBD1. The CDR3 has 14 amino acids. The J segment lost 5 bases and the V segment lost 3 bases, leaving 3 bases of the junction unmatched. Germline values: CDR1 KGHSH, CDR2 LQKENI. Here the CDR3 reads CASSPPGQGTEAFF. CDR3 in DNA: TGTGCCAGCTCACCTCCGGGACAGGGGACTGAAGCTTTCTTT.

The V and J genes are TRBV18 and TRBJ2-2; D call uncertain. The V and J ends lost 2 bases and 1 base respectively, with 14 bases between them. Germline lookup yields CDR1 KGHSH and CDR2 LQKENI. CDR3 length: 17 residues. This CDR3 reads CASSPGLNHLNTGELFF. The DNA of the CDR3 is TGTGCCAGCTCACCAGGCTTGAACCACCTGAACACCGGGGAGCTGTTTTTT.

The rearrangement joins TRBV10-3 to TRBJ1-3; a possible D gene is TRBD1 (5 bases). V gave up 6 bases and J gave up 4 bases, with 22 bases separating them. The CDR3 totals 17 residues. Germline loops: CDR1 ENHRY, CDR2 SYGVKD. CDR3 loop: CAISPRRGVKLGNTIYF. In nucleotides, the CDR3 is TGTGCCATCAGCCCTAGGCGGGGCGTTAAGCTGGGAAACACCATATATTTT.

This clonotype was counted at least ten times. The chain employs TRBV11-2 and TRBJ2-5; D unclear. CDR1 is SGHAT and CDR2 is FQNNGV in the germline V gene. The CDR3 length is 11 residues. V lost 4 bases and J lost 5, with 5 bases in between. DNA for the CDR3: TGTGCCAGCAGCTCCGCGGAGACCCAGTACTTC. This sequence encodes CASSSAETQYF.

This clonotype has just a few counts. The rearrangement links TRBV11-3 to TRBJ2-5; D unclear. V gave up 0 bases and J gave up 5 bases, with 4 bases separating them. The CDR3 consists of 12 residues. Per germline, CDR1 SGHNT and CDR2 YENEEA. The CDR3, as DNA: TGTGCCAGCAGCTTAGAGGACGAGACCCAGTACTTC. Translation gives CASSLEDETQYF.

This clonotype was found many times. The rearrangement links TRBV28 to TRBJ2-7; 11 bases match TRBD1. The CDR3 has 13 residues. J lost 3 bases, V lost 8 bases, and 3 bases had no gene match. Germline CDR1 reads MDHEN; CDR2 reads SYDVKM. CDR3 DNA: TGTGCCAGCCTGGGACAGGGGGTCTACGAGCAGTACTTC. Translated: CASLGQGVYEQYF.

This rearrangement joins TRBV9 to TRBJ2-1; TRBD2 agrees at 10 bases. After removal of 3 bases from V and 8 bases from J, the junction contained 11 bases not matched to a gene. CDR3 size: 16 residues. CDR1 and CDR2 from the germline V gene are SGDLS and YYNGEE. CDR3 sequence: CASSADPSGSMYEQFF. The CDR3 nucleotides are TGTGCCAGCAGCGCAGACCCTAGCGGGAGTATGTATGAGCAGTTCTTC.

There are many counts of this clonotype. V usage is TRBV7-9 and J usage is TRBJ2-1; D may be TRBD1 or TRBD2 (5 bases each). V was pared by 5 bases and J by 4 bases, with 15 bases between. The length of the CDR3 is 15 residues. Looked up from germline, CDR1 is SEHNR and CDR2 is FQNEAQ (reference sequence). The CDR3 DNA follows: TGTGCCAGCAGCGGGGGTAGACGGAATTACAATGAGCAGTTCTTC. It encodes CASSGGRRNYNEQFF.

This clonotype has at least ten counts. Here the CDR3 reads CSAHGTRLGQSSYEQYF. In DNA form, the CDR3 reads TGCAGTGCCCACGGCACCCGGTTAGGGCAGAGCTCCTACGAGCAGTACTTC. The chain has TRBV20-1 and TRBJ2-7, with D unresolved. This CDR3 has 17 amino acids. V dropped 6 bases and J dropped 0 bases, with 24 bases sitting between them. The germline V gene has CDR1 DFQATT and CDR2 SNEGSKA (reference sequence).

Regarding this clonotype: The junction and the germline gene differ at one end; a read error may be behind it. The CDR3 DNA sequence: TGTGCCAGCAGTTCTAGCAATCAGCCCCAGAATTTT. Translation gives CASSSSNQPQNF. The V gene is TRBV6-4, the J gene TRBJ1-5; D call uncertain. This CDR3 has 12 residues. CDR1 MRHNA and CDR2 SNTAGT come from the germline V gene.

In its sample, this clonotype was seen a few times. This chain links TRBV6-1 with TRBJ1-2; weak D call: TRBD1 (5 bases). V shed 11 bases and J shed 4 bases, with 14 bases lying between them. The V gene's germline CDR1 is MNHNS and CDR2 SASEGT. The CDR3 contains 12 residues. This CDR3 reads CAAWGQTYGYTF. The CDR3 DNA reads as TGTGCCGCGTGGGGCCAAACCTATGGCTACACCTTC.

This clonotype was observed many times. In nucleotides, the CDR3 is TGTGCCATCAGGAAGCGGGAGGACCAAGAGACCCAGTACTTC. Its protein is CAIRKREDQETQYF. The chain combines TRBV10-3 with TRBJ2-5; 9 bases are a match to TRBD2. The germline V gene encodes CDR1 ENHRY and CDR2 SYGVKD. V was pared by 6 bases and J by 0 bases, with 2 bases of the junction left unmatched. The CDR3 spans 14 residues.

Ten or more counts support this clonotype. J is TRBJ2-5 and V is TRBV20-1; a possible D gene is TRBD1 (6 bases). CDR1 and CDR2 from the germline V gene are DFQATT and SNEGSKA (reference sequence). The V end lost 6 bases, the J end lost 3 bases, and 14 bases lay between the germline ends. CDR3 length: 13 residues. This CDR3 is CSAEETGKETQYF. In DNA form, the CDR3 reads TGCAGTGCGGAGGAGACAGGAAAAGAGACCCAGTACTTC.

This clonotype showed up many times. The rearrangement uses TRBV3-1 and TRBJ2-1; 8 bases fit TRBD2. After removal of 6 bases from V and 8 bases from J, the junction contained 12 bases not matched to a gene. This CDR3 is 15 amino acids long. Germline V lookup: CDR1 LGHDT, CDR2 YNNKEL (reference sequence). The CDR3 DNA follows: TGTGCCAGCAGTCAGCGGGAGAGAATGGGTGATGAGCAGTTCTTC. This sequence encodes CASSQRERMGDEQFF.

This clonotype was recorded at least ten times. This chain links TRBV2 with TRBJ2-5; D not certain. Trimming left V 7 bases short and J 5 bases short, with 11 bases between. There are 12 residues in the CDR3. The V gene's germline CDR1 is SNHLY and CDR2 FYNNEI. CDR3 nucleotides: TGTGCCAGCAATTGGAGAAGGGAGACCCAGTACTTC. This encodes CASNWRRETQYF.

This clonotype came up a few times. This chain uses TRBV12-3 or TRBV12-4 with TRBJ1-5, with TRBD1 identical over 8 bases. This CDR3 has 15 amino acids. J lost 6 bases, V lost 6 bases, and 10 bases had no gene match. The CDR3 reads CASSPVAGGFQPQHF. The CDR3 nucleotides are TGTGCCAGCAGCCCCGTGGCAGGGGGCTTTCAGCCCCAGCATTTT.

The chain has TRBV6-1 and TRBJ2-7; the match to TRBD2 covers 10 bases. Germline loops: CDR1 MNHNS, CDR2 SASEGT. CDR3 length equals 16 residues. J lost 5 bases, V lost 3 bases, and 10 bases had no gene match. The CDR3 nucleotides are TGTGCCAGCAGTGAGGAGGTAGCGGGAGGTTCCCACGAGCAGTACTTC. Amino acid sequence: CASSEEVAGGSHEQYF.

The chain is built from TRBV15 and TRBJ2-1, with a tentative D call TRBD1 (6 bases). The CDR3 runs 14 residues. Germline V gene lookup returns CDR1 LNHNV and CDR2 YYDKDF (reference sequence). V lost 1 base, J lost 4 bases, and 8 bases lay in between. DNA for the CDR3: TGTGCCACCAGCAGAGGTGGACAGTACAATGAGCAGTTCTTC. Encoded protein: CATSRGGQYNEQFF.

Only a few counts were recorded for this clonotype. The V gene is TRBV18, the J gene TRBJ2-5, with unresolved D. The ends were cut back, 8 bases at V and 7 bases at J, with 17 bases in the middle. This CDR3 has 13 amino acids. Germline loops: CDR1 KGHSH, CDR2 LQKENI. The CDR3: CASSLGSSVTQYF. The CDR3 DNA reads TGTGCCAGCAGCCTTGGGTCCTCAGTGACCCAGTACTTC.

This clonotype showed up just a few times. The chain has TRBV10-1 and TRBJ2-1, with 8 positions matching TRBD2. This CDR3 has 16 amino acids. Germline CDR1 reads WNHNN; CDR2 reads SYGVQD (reference sequence). V lost 0 bases and J lost 12; bases outside the gene matches: 13. The CDR3 spells CASSESIAGTRYGQFF. The CDR3, as DNA: TGCGCCAGCAGTGAGTCAATAGCCGGGACTAGGTATGGGCAGTTCTTC.

The V and J genes are TRBV10-2 and TRBJ1-1, with 10 bases matching TRBD1. The V segment lost 4 bases and the J segment 5 bases; nucleotides outside the gene matches: 4. Per germline, CDR1 WSHSY and CDR2 SAAADI. The CDR3 runs 14 residues. CDR3 region: CASSGQGARTEAFF. The CDR3 DNA sequence: TGCGCCAGCAGTGGACAGGGGGCGAGAACTGAAGCTTTCTTT.

In this sample, this clonotype turned up many times. The J gene is TRBJ1-4, the V gene TRBV20-1; a weak D match, TRBD1 (6 bases). Trimming removed 5 bases from V and 7 bases from J, with 20 bases in between. Germline V gene data show CDR1 as DFQATT and CDR2 as SNEGSKA (reference sequence). This CDR3 is built from 15 residues. CDR3 in DNA: TGCAGTGCTCAGATCCCGTATAGACAGGTTGAAAAACTGTTTTTT. Protein product: CSAQIPYRQVEKLFF.